The TCR beta chain described here comes from a study of T cell repertoires in cytomegalovirus infection. Across the whole study: Both CMV infection and a matching HLA type were indicated by public TCR beta signatures. Whole-study findings and limits: What dominated the ex vivo response were HLA-C-restricted CMV-specific TCR beta clonotypes. Using cumulative public TCR beta family frequency, the authors identified those who carried CMV together with the relevant HLA.

TCRdb analysed the reads with MiXCR anew, one entry per CDR3 protein. The sample gives some 97,000 distinct CDR3 sequences, roughly a quarter of which show up once; about 39% is in the top ten. In the case of this clonotype: Its specificity is not known.

Germline CDR1 and CDR2: SNHLY and FYNNEI. This CDR3 has 13 amino acids. V lost 5 bases and J lost 3; bases outside the gene matches: 1. The TCR comes from a human donor in good health (CMV status not recorded). Some clones in this sample may be carry-over from other donors' samples. Sequences were obtained from CD8+ T cells from PBMCs. The chain combines TRBV2 with TRBJ2-7, with TRBD1 identical over 10 bases. Written as DNA, the CDR3 is TGTGCCAGCAGTTGGACAGGGGGCTACGAGCAGTACTTC. It codes for CASSWTGGYEQYF.